Listed below are T cell receptor beta chains from one sample, sequenced in a study of blood T cell repertoires in COVID-19. This table comes from immunoSEQ multiplex PCR, and its TCRdb copy is limited to in-frame clones, with some not included. The sample yields approximately 260,000 clones, around 83% seen once. Input material: peripheral blood. The receptors were gathered from an elderly woman with acute or convalescent COVID-19. Both conserved end residues are part of each CDR3. The order of the fields is clone size, J gene, V gene, D gene, CDR3 DNA, CDR3 protein. D genes are given only for firm matches. Only part of the rows carry a size: once, few, many, or a class if the clone is expanded.

NA TRBJ2-5 TRBV29-1 TRBD2 TGCAGCTCCCTGGCGGGGGGAGAGACCCAGTACTTC CSSLAGGETQYF
NA TRBJ2-4 TRBV28 TRBD1 TGTGCCAGCAGCTCTCCAGGGGGTTCAGCCAAAAACATTCAGTACTTC CASSSPGGSAKNIQYF
NA TRBJ2-1 TRBV5-4 TRBD2 TGTGCCAGCAGCTTGTCGCTAGCGGGATACAATGAGCAGTTCTTC CASSLSLAGYNEQFF
NA TRBJ1-3 TRBV6-5 NA TGTGCCAGCAGCCCCTTGGCCACCTCTGGAAACACCATATATTTT CASSPLATSGNTIYF
few TRBJ2-1 TRBV2 NA TGTGCCAGCAGGGGCCTGCGCCGGCCCCACAATGAGCAGTTCTTC CASRGLRRPHNEQFF
NA TRBJ2-5 TRBV5-1 TRBD2 TGCGCCACCTCGAGCGGGGGGGCCAGAGAGACCCAGTACTTC CATSSGGARETQYF
NA TRBJ1-1 TRBV28 TRBD1 TGTGCCAGCGAGGGACAGGCGAACACTGAAGCTTTCTTT CASEGQANTEAFF
NA TRBJ1-1 TRBV29-1 NA TGCAGCGTTGGAGCAGGGATCTCTGAAGCTTTCTTT CSVGAGISEAFF
NA TRBJ1-3 TRBV30 NA TGTGCCTGGACCACGGGGAGACCCGAGACCATATATTTT CAWTTGRPETIYF
NA TRBJ1-3 TRBV5-1 NA TGCGCCAGCAGCTTTGACAGAGGAAACACCATATATTTT CASSFDRGNTIYF
NA TRBJ1-5 TRBV7-2 NA TGTGCCAGCAGCCCCGCGGAGGGTAACAATCAGCCCCAGCATTTT CASSPAEGNNQPQHF
NA TRBJ2-5 TRBV5-1 NA TGCGCCAGCCATTCCCAACAGGGAGCCCAAGAGACCCAGTACTTC CASHSQQGAQETQYF
NA TRBJ2-6 TRBV19 TRBD1 TGTGCCAGTAGTCCGGGACAGCGAATCTCTGGGGCCAACGTCCTGACTTTC CASSPGQRISGANVLTF
NA TRBJ1-4 TRBV18 NA TGTGCCAGCTCACTTAACAGGGAAATCGAACTGTTTTTT CASSLNREIELFF
NA TRBJ1-4 TRBV2 NA TGTGCCAGCAGGGCACTAGGGTCTAATGAAAAACTGTTTTTT CASRALGSNEKLFF
NA TRBJ2-2 TRBV11-2 NA TGTGCCAGCAGCTTAGGGCAGCGATGGGCGAACACCGGGGAGCTGTTTTTT CASSLGQRWANTGELFF
NA TRBJ1-1 TRBV3-1/TRBV3-2 NA TGTGCCAGCAGCCAGCGTAGGGGGGAAGCTTTCTTT CASSQRRGEAFF
NA TRBJ1-2 TRBV5-1 TRBD1 TGCGCCAGCAGCACGGACAGGGTTTGGCATGGCTACACCTTC CASSTDRVWHGYTF
NA TRBJ1-2 TRBV12-3/TRBV12-4 NA TGTGCCAGCAGTTATTCCGTCCCGGGTGGCTACACCTTC CASSYSVPGGYTF
few TRBJ1-1 TRBV5-4 NA TGTGCCAGCAGCTTAGGGGGGGTGCTGCGAGGAACTGAAGCTTTCTTT CASSLGGVLRGTEAFF
NA TRBJ2-3 TRBV5-4 TRBD1 TGTGCCAGCAGCGAGGGACAGCCCTACACAGATACGCAGTATTTT CASSEGQPYTDTQYF
NA TRBJ1-1 TRBV2 NA TGTGCCAGCAGTGCCGACAGGAACACTGAAGCTTTCTTT CASSADRNTEAFF
few TRBJ1-4 TRBV7-2 NA TGTGCCAGCAGCTTAGTGGGACTAAAAGCCACGGTGTTTTTT CASSLVGLKATVFF
NA TRBJ2-5 TRBV4-1 NA TGCGCCAGCAGCCAAGAGGGAGCGCGAGAAGAGACCCAGTACTTC CASSQEGAREETQYF
NA TRBJ1-2 TRBV28 NA TGTGCCAGCAGTTCCAAACGGTATGGCTACACCTTC CASSSKRYGYTF
NA TRBJ1-2 TRBV5-5 NA TGTGCCAGCAGCTCCCTAACTCAGGGGAGGGGAGCCTATGGCTACACCTTC CASSSLTQGRGAYGYTF
NA TRBJ2-1 TRBV19 TRBD2 TGTGCCAGTAGGGGCGGTAGCGGGGGCGAAAATGAGCAGTTCTTC CASRGGSGGENEQFF
few TRBJ1-6 TRBV7-8 NA TGTGCCAGCAGCACTGGTTCCAATTCACCCCTCCACTTT CASSTGSNSPLHF